The T cell receptor (beta chain) under discussion was sequenced for a study of CD8 T cells in Susac syndrome. Findings of the study overall: Individuals included in the TCR sequencing and HLA analysis were acknowledged by the study to be relatively few in number.

TCR beta was sequenced from blood CD8+ and CD4+ T cells. While CD8+ and CD4+ T cells were isolated negatively, TEMRA cells were enriched by FACS. RNA amounts of about 0.45 to 1 ug underwent reverse transcription with random hexamers. The CDR3 of TCR beta was amplified by immunoSEQ multiplex PCR across 54 Vbeta and 13 Jbeta. TCRdb fed the immunoSEQ multiplex PCR reads into MiXCR, producing one record per CDR3 protein. The top ten hold about 0.096% of the sample, which has 110,000 or so distinct CDR3 sequences, about 92% seen once. This CDR3 is 12 amino acids long. Trimming shortened V by 7 bases and J by 10 bases, and 14 bases separated the two germline ends. Comments on this clonotype: What it binds is not known.

The sample comprised CD4+ T cells from PBMCs. The chain joins TRBV12-3 or TRBV12-4 to TRBJ2-1; D gene ambiguous. This sequence originates from a human donor with multiple sclerosis. The CDR3 reads CASTLRLEEQFF. In DNA form, the CDR3 reads TGTGCCAGCACCCTCAGACTGGAGGAGCAGTTCTTC.